This is a list of T cell receptor beta chains from one sample in a study of control samples from healthy donors and cancer patients. TCRdb keeps only in-frame clones here, not all; method: immunoSEQ multiplex PCR. Of 55,000 to 85,000 clones listed, roughly 91% are singletons. Sample: PBMCs. These receptors originate from a man between 60 and 75 years old with lung cancer. The CDR3 runs from the conserved cysteine through the conserved F or W. The D gene is left open where the match is weak. Not all rows give a size; the values are once, few, many and, for expanded clones, a class.

>NA|TRBJ2-2|TRBV5-6|NA|15
TGTGCCAGCAGCTTTCAGTCCTTAGGGACCGGGGAGCTGTTTTTT
CASSFQSLGTGELFF
>NA|TRBJ1-2|TRBV7-9|NA|15
TGTGCCAGCAGTTCCGGACAGCCACTTAACTATGGCTACACCTTC
CASSSGQPLNYGYTF
>NA|TRBJ1-2|TRBV27|NA|14
TGTGCCAGCAGTTCCGCGAAGGGCTATGGGGTACGAACCTTC
CASSSAKGYGVRTF
>NA|TRBJ2-3|TRBV3-1/TRBV3-2|TRBD2|16
TGTGCCAGCAGCCACTTCAGCGGGGGTAAGACAGATACGCAGTATTTT
CASSHFSGGKTDTQYF
>NA|TRBJ2-7|TRBV7-9|NA|15
TGTGCCAGCAGCTCAGTCCGGGACCGGACCTACGAGCAGTACTTC
CASSSVRDRTYEQYF
>once|TRBJ2-7|TRBV5-4|NA|13
TGTGCCAGCAGCTTGAAGGGGATCAGAGAGCAGTACTTC
CASSLKGIREQYF
>NA|TRBJ1-2|TRBV11-3|NA|15
TGTGCCAGCAGCTTAGAGACGAAGTCAGCTTTCGGCTACACCTTC
CASSLETKSAFGYTF
>NA|TRBJ1-4|TRBV7-2|TRBD1|15
TGTGCCAGCAGCCTCGACAGGGGGAAAGGAGAAAAACTGTTTTTT
CASSLDRGKGEKLFF
>NA|TRBJ1-2|TRBV20-1|NA|14
TGCAGTGCTAGTAACTATGGTGAAGGCTATGGCTACACCTTC
CSASNYGEGYGYTF
>once|TRBJ1-5|TRBV14|TRBD1|14
TGTGCCAGCAGCCGGGACAGGGGTGGTCAGCCCCAGCATTTT
CASSRDRGGQPQHF
>NA|TRBJ2-5|TRBV3-1/TRBV3-2|NA|16
TGTGCCAGCAGCCAAGATCGTCCCAGGATACAAGAGACCCAGTACTTC
CASSQDRPRIQETQYF
>NA|TRBJ1-3|TRBV10-3|NA|14
TGTGCCATCAGAGAAAGTGGCTCTGGAAACACCATATATTTT
CAIRESGSGNTIYF
>NA|TRBJ1-4|TRBV6-5|NA|16
TGTGCCAGCAGTTACCAGACAGGACTTCCAAATGAAAAACTGTTTTTT
CASSYQTGLPNEKLFF
>NA|TRBJ2-5|TRBV9|TRBD2|13
TGTGCCAGCAGCGTTCGGGAGGGAGAGACCCAGTACTTC
CASSVREGETQYF
>NA|TRBJ1-2|TRBV29-1|TRBD1|13
TGCAGCGTATCGACAGGGGCTAACTATGGCTACACCTTC
CSVSTGANYGYTF
>NA|TRBJ1-6|TRBV27|TRBD1|18
TGTGCCAGCAGCCCGGACAGGGTCTGGAGCTCCTATAATTCACCCCTCCACTTT
CASSPDRVWSSYNSPLHF
>NA|TRBJ2-1|TRBV6-1|NA|14
TGTGCCAGCAGTGAAGGTGGGCTATACAATGAGCAGTTCTTC
CASSEGGLYNEQFF
>NA|TRBJ2-5|TRBV11-3|TRBD2|16
TGTGCCAGCAGCTTATCCCTAGCGGGGGGGCAAGAGACCCAGTACTTC
CASSLSLAGGQETQYF
>NA|TRBJ1-3|TRBV7-9|NA|15
TGTGCCAGCAGCTCTCAGGGCGCCGCTGGAAACACCATATATTTT
CASSSQGAAGNTIYF
>NA|TRBJ1-2|TRBV30|NA|15
TGTGCCTGGAGTGAGGTTGGTCGGGCCCGTTTGGGCTACACCTTC
CAWSEVGRARLGYTF
>NA|TRBJ2-3|TRBV24-1|TRBD1|17
TGTGCCACCAGTGATTTGCCCGGGACAGCTAGCACAGATACGCAGTATTTT
CATSDLPGTASTDTQYF
>NA|TRBJ1-1|TRBV27|NA|16
TGTGCCAGCAGCCCGATTCCACAGGAGTCGAACACTGAAGCTTTCTTT
CASSPIPQESNTEAFF
>NA|TRBJ1-5|TRBV30|NA|13
TGTGCCTGGAGTGTAACGAGAAATCAGCCCCAGCATTTT
CAWSVTRNQPQHF
>NA|TRBJ2-1|TRBV9|TRBD2|17
TGTGCCAGCAGCGTAGGGCTCCTAGCGGGGGGGCCTGGTGAGCAGTTCTTC
CASSVGLLAGGPGEQFF
>NA|TRBJ2-5|TRBV18|NA|15
TGTGCCAGCTCACCGGGATGGGGAGGCGAGGAGACCCAGTACTTC
CASSPGWGGEETQYF
>NA|TRBJ2-3|TRBV5-5|TRBD2|14
TGTGCCAGCAGCTTGACCGGCGGGGGGGATACGCAGTATTTT
CASSLTGGGDTQYF
>NA|TRBJ2-3|TRBV6-2/TRBV6-3|NA|15
TGTGCCAGCAGTTACTCGATCAGAGACACAGATACGCAGTATTTT
CASSYSIRDTDTQYF
>NA|TRBJ2-1|TRBV19|TRBD2|15
TGTGCCAGTAGTACTAGCGGGGGGGCGTCCAATGAGCAGTTCTTC
CASSTSGGASNEQFF
>NA|TRBJ1-1|TRBV27|TRBD1|17
TGTGCCAGCAGAACCATGGTCGGGACAGCCCTGGGGACTGAAGCTTTCTTT
CASRTMVGTALGTEAFF
>NA|TRBJ2-5|TRBV5-1|NA|15
TGCGCCAGCAGCTTGAGTGTGGCGCAGGGCGAGACCCAGTACTTC
CASSLSVAQGETQYF
>NA|TRBJ1-5|TRBV9|NA|13
TGTGCCAGCAGCGCCGGACCTAATCAGCCCCAGCATTTT
CASSAGPNQPQHF
>once|TRBJ1-1|TRBV13|NA|15
TGTGCCAGCAGCTTAGGAGAGGGCAGTTACACTGAAGCTTTCTTT
CASSLGEGSYTEAFF
>once|TRBJ1-5|TRBV4-1|NA|15
TGCGCCAGCAGCCAAGATCGGCAGGGTAATACAGCCCAGCATTTT
CASSQDRQGNTAQHF
>NA|TRBJ1-2|TRBV5-5|NA|14
TGTGCCAGCAGCTTGGAAGGCGGAGACTATGGCTACACCTTC
CASSLEGGDYGYTF
>few|TRBJ1-1|TRBV18|NA|13
TGTGCCAGCTTACAGGGATCGAACACTGAAGCTTTCTTT
CASLQGSNTEAFF
>NA|TRBJ2-1|TRBV5-1|NA|11
TGCGCCAGCAGCTTCTACGATGAGCAGTTCTTC
CASSFYDEQFF
>NA|TRBJ1-3|TRBV24-1|TRBD1|16
TGTGCCACCAGTGCTGGACAGGGGGCAGAGGGAAACACCATATATTTT
CATSAGQGAEGNTIYF
>few|TRBJ2-3|TRBV5-1|NA|14
TGCGCCAGCAGCTTGTCGGCAGGGGCAGATACGCAGTATTTT
CASSLSAGADTQYF
>NA|TRBJ1-2|TRBV7-2|NA|16
TGTGCCAGCAGCTTAGTGGTCAGTTCAAATAACTATGGCTACACCTTC
CASSLVVSSNNYGYTF
>NA|TRBJ2-3|TRBV6-5|NA|13
TGTGCCAGCAGCCCGACTCACACAGATACGCAGTATTTT
CASSPTHTDTQYF
>NA|TRBJ2-7|TRBV6-5|NA|13
TGTGCCACCTCATTAACCTTCTCCTACGAGCAGTACTTC
CATSLTFSYEQYF
>few|TRBJ1-4|TRBV5-3|NA|14
TGTGCCAGAAGCTTGACAACAACTAATGAAAAACTGTTTTTT
CARSLTTTNEKLFF
>NA|TRBJ2-3|TRBV24-1|NA|14
TGTGCCACCCAAGCAGTGGGGGCCACAGATACGCAGTATTTT
CATQAVGATDTQYF
>NA|TRBJ2-7|TRBV7-9|NA|14
TGTGCCAGCAGCTTAGACGGCAGCTCCTACGAGCAGTACTTC
CASSLDGSSYEQYF
>once|TRBJ1-3|TRBV7-2|NA|13
TGTGCCAGCAGCTTGGGACAAGGAAACACCATATATTTT
CASSLGQGNTIYF
>once|TRBJ1-6|TRBV29-1|NA|19
TGCAGACCCTTTAGCCGGACAGCCTTGAGTCGTCCAAATAATTCACCCCTCCACTTT
CRPFSRTALSRPNNSPLHF
>NA|TRBJ2-3|TRBV12-3/TRBV12-4|NA|13
TGTGCCAGCAGTTGGGGGTATACAGATACGCAGTATTTT
CASSWGYTDTQYF
>NA|TRBJ1-1|TRBV18|NA|13
TGTGCCAGCTCCGGGACACCGAACACTGAAGCTTTCTTT
CASSGTPNTEAFF
>NA|TRBJ2-2|TRBV6-1|NA|16
TGTGCCAGCAGTGCCCTTACTCCAAGGAACACCGGGGAGCTGTTTTTT
CASSALTPRNTGELFF
>once|TRBJ1-6|TRBV15|TRBD1|17
TGTGCCACCAGGAGCAAGGACCGGGGACAGAATAATTCACCCCTCCACTTT
CATRSKDRGQNNSPLHF
>NA|TRBJ2-2|TRBV29-1|TRBD2|14
TGCACCGCTTCCGGGACTAGCGGCCCCGGGGAGCTGTTTTTT
CTASGTSGPGELFF
>NA|TRBJ2-3|TRBV7-2|NA|16
TGTGCCAGCAGCCTCCTCCTAGACAGAAACACAGATACGCAGTATTTT
CASSLLLDRNTDTQYF
>NA|TRBJ2-5|TRBV7-3|NA|13
TGTGCCAGCAGCCTAGGACCAGAAGAGACCCAGTACTTC
CASSLGPEETQYF
>NA|TRBJ1-1|TRBV19|NA|13
TGTGCCAGTAAGCGGGGCCAGATTACTGAAGCTTTCTTT
CASKRGQITEAFF
>few|TRBJ1-5|TRBV6-5|NA|13
TGTGCCAGCAGCCGATCCCGGAATCAGCCCCAGCATTTT
CASSRSRNQPQHF